What follows are 32 T cell receptor beta chains derived from one specimen sequenced in a study of T cell repertoires in cytomegalovirus infection. No antigen has been identified for these receptors. TCRdb reprocessed the reads via MiXCR and lists one record per CDR3 protein. The repertoire includes around 770,000 distinct CDR3 sequences, around 29% of them detected once, and around 13% sits in the top ten. The sample was cultured CD8+ T cells from PBMCs, taken from culture after CMV antigen stimulation. The receptors shown here come from a human donor in good health (CMV status not recorded). Some clones in this sample may be carry-over from other donors' samples.

This clonotype was detected a few times. The chain has TRBV7-9 and TRBJ2-7; the D is unclear. Trimming left V 1 base short and J 0 bases short, with 13 bases between. Germline values: CDR1 SEHNR, CDR2 FQNEAQ (reference sequence). The CDR3 runs to 16 residues. CDR3 nucleotide sequence: TGTGCCAGCAGCTTAGTAGTAGGTGTTACCTCCTACGAGCAGTACTTC. Its translation is CASSLVVGVTSYEQYF.

In its sample, this clonotype was seen a few times. The chain joins TRBV12-3 or TRBV12-4 to TRBJ1-1; possibly TRBD1 for D (5 bases). V dropped 5 bases and J dropped 4 bases, with 14 bases sitting between them. CDR3 length equals 14 residues. The CDR3 loop is CASSLLRVSTEAFF. In DNA form, the CDR3 reads TGTGCCAGCAGTCTACTCAGGGTAAGCACTGAAGCTTTCTTT.

This chain uses TRBV7-8 with TRBJ1-5, with a possible D match to TRBD1 (5 bases). From germline, CDR1 is SGHVS and CDR2 FQNEAQ. This CDR3 is built from 15 residues. Trimming took 5 bases from V and 4 from J, leaving 15 bases between them. CDR3 bases: TGTGCCAGCAGCGCGGGAGCGGGGGGAAATCAGCCCCAGCATTTT. Amino acid sequence: CASSAGAGGNQPQHF.

The chain has TRBV19 and TRBJ2-1; D assignment may be TRBD1 or TRBD2 (6 bases each). Trimming took off 3 bases at V and 4 bases at J, with 16 bases between the two ends. The CDR3 length is 16 residues. Germline lookup yields CDR1 LNHDA and CDR2 SQIVND (reference sequence). The CDR3 sequence is CASSIDSRGTYNEQFF. CDR3 bases: TGTGCCAGTAGTATCGACTCACGGGGGACATACAATGAGCAGTTCTTC. The full variable domain, completed using reference TRBV19 and TRBJ2-1, is DGGITQSPKYLFRKEGQNVTLSCEQNLNHDAMYWYRQDPGQGLRLIYYSQIVNDFQKGDIAEGYSVSREKKESFPLTVTSAQKNPTAFYLCASSIDSRGTYNEQFFGPGTRLTVL.

This chain uses TRBV12-3 or TRBV12-4 with TRBJ2-5; tentatively, D is TRBD1 or TRBD2 (5 bases each). Trimming left V 8 bases short and J 3 bases short, with 13 bases between. The CDR3 is 13 amino acids. CDR3 DNA sequence: TGTGCCAGCGCCCCCAGAGGGGAAGAGACCCAGTACTTC. Its translation is CASAPRGEETQYF.

The sample holds a few counts of this clonotype. The J gene is TRBJ1-1, the V gene TRBV6-6, with D unclear. CDR3 length equals 10 residues. Germline CDR1 and CDR2: MNHNY and SVGAGI (reference sequence). The V gene lost 8 bases and the J gene lost 4 bases, with 5 bases spanning the gap. CDR3 DNA: TGTGCCAGCTGGGCCACTGAAGCTTTCTTT. This gives the protein CASWATEAFF.

The chain combines TRBV6-2 or TRBV6-3 with TRBJ2-1; maybe TRBD1 (6 bases). V dropped 0 bases and J dropped 0 bases, with 9 bases sitting between them. CDR3 length: 16 amino acids. Germline CDR1 is MNHEY and CDR2 is SVGEGT. CDR3 amino acids: CASSYSQGYSYNEQFF. CDR3 sequence (DNA): TGTGCCAGCAGTTACTCGCAGGGGTACTCCTACAATGAGCAGTTCTTC.

In this sample, this clonotype turned up a few times. The chain joins TRBV6-1 to TRBJ2-7, with D uncertain. Trimming shortened V by 1 base and J by 0 bases, and 13 bases separated the two germline ends. This CDR3 comprises 16 residues. The germline V gene encodes CDR1 MNHNS and CDR2 SASEGT. DNA for the CDR3: TGTGCCAGCAGTGAAGGGTGGTCTCCGGGCTCCTACGAGCAGTACGTC. It translates to CASSEGWSPGSYEQYV.

This clonotype turned up a few times. The chain uses TRBV9 and TRBJ2-1; 9 bases agree with TRBD2. The CDR3 has 17 amino acids. Trimming cost V 2 bases and J 8 bases; bases outside gene matches: 14. Germline V CDR1 and CDR2: SGDLS, YYNGEE. CDR3: CASSVRQGGGARDEQFF. The CDR3 bases are TGTGCCAGCAGCGTGCGTCAAGGCGGGGGGGCCAGGGATGAGCAGTTCTTC. The variable domain in full, completed from reference TRBV9 and TRBJ2-1, reads DSGVTQTPKHLITATGQRVTLRCSPRSGDLSVYWYQQSLDQGLQFLIQYYNGEERAKGNILERFSAQQFPDLHSELNLSSLELGDSALYFCASSVRQGGGARDEQFFGPGTRLTVL.

This clonotype was detected once. The chain carries TRBV9 and TRBJ2-1; D is perhaps TRBD1 (6 bases). Deletions cut 4 bases from V and 8 bases from J, with 13 bases between. The germline V gene encodes CDR1 SGDLS and CDR2 YYNGEE. This CDR3 has 13 residues. DNA for the CDR3: TGTGCCAGCAGCAAAAGGACAGTGGATGAGCAGTTCTTC. Its protein is CASSKRTVDEQFF.

The CDR3: CASSERGSSYEQYF. The CDR3 DNA reads TGCGCCAGCAGTGAACGGGGGAGCTCCTACGAGCAGTACTTC. The chain carries TRBV10-2 and TRBJ2-7; TRBD2 is a possible D gene (6 bases). The germline V gene has CDR1 WSHSY and CDR2 SAAADI. The CDR3 length is 14 residues. V was shortened by 3 bases and J by 0 bases, with 9 bases between the two germline ends.

This clonotype has more than one count but fewer than ten. The CDR3 reads CASSEPGQGVSPLHF. The DNA of the CDR3 is TGTGCCAGCAGCGAACCGGGACAGGGCGTATCACCCCTCCACTTT. The V gene is TRBV5-6, the J gene TRBJ1-6, with 9 nucleotides matching TRBD1. CDR1 and CDR2 (germline): SGHDT, YYEEEE. Trimming at V came to 4 bases and at J to 10 bases, leaving 9 bases not matched to a gene. The CDR3 runs 15 residues.

The chain couples TRBV7-9 to TRBJ2-6; TRBD1 agrees at 7 bases. V shed 5 bases and J 4 bases; nucleotides not matched to a gene: 5. Germline CDR1 and CDR2: SEHNR and FQNEAQ (reference sequence). This CDR3 contains 15 residues. The CDR3 protein is CASSEGQNGANVLTF. CDR3 nucleotides: TGTGCCAGCAGCGAGGGACAGAACGGGGCCAACGTCCTGACTTTC.

This clonotype was detected ten times or more. The chain combines TRBV7-8 with TRBJ2-7, with D possibly TRBD2 on 6 matching bases. Per the germline V gene, CDR1 is SGHVS and CDR2 is FQNEAQ. The CDR3 loop spans 15 amino acids. The V and J ends lost 5 bases and 0 bases respectively, with 14 bases between them. CDR3 residues: CASSPSRDFSYEQYF. CDR3 in DNA: TGTGCCAGCAGCCCGTCCCGGGACTTCTCCTACGAGCAGTACTTC.

J is TRBJ2-2 and V is TRBV6-5; D is unclear. V lost 3 bases to trimming and J lost 5 bases, with 7 bases between them. Germline-derived CDR1 and CDR2 are MNHEY and SVGAGI. This CDR3 is built from 13 residues. The CDR3 DNA follows: TGTGCCAGCAGTTATTGGGATACCGGGGAGCTGTTTTTT. This gives the protein CASSYWDTGELFF.

Remarks on this clonotype: An end of the junction differs from the germline gene, which may be a read error. The chain employs TRBV12-3 or TRBV12-4 and TRBJ1-1; possibly TRBD1 for D (6 bases). The CDR3 totals 14 residues. The DNA of the CDR3 is TGTGCCAGCAGTTTGGCTGCGGCCTCTAATGAGGGGGTCTTT. Translation gives CASSLAAASNEGVF.

This clonotype has only a few counts. CDR3 nucleotides: TGTGCCAGCGCCTTATCCAGAGCGAATGAGCAGTTCTTC. Translating it yields CASALSRANEQFF. The chain carries TRBV6-1 and TRBJ2-1; D gene uncertain. The germline V gene has CDR1 MNHNS and CDR2 SASEGT. Between the trimmed V and J ends, which lost 8 bases and 7 bases, there was a span of 15 bases. The length of the CDR3 is 13 residues.

This clonotype has just a few counts. The chain is built from TRBV7-9 and TRBJ1-1, with D tentatively TRBD1 (6 bases). Per the germline V gene, CDR1 is SEHNR and CDR2 is FQNEAQ (reference sequence). The V and J ends lost 3 bases and 6 bases respectively, with 17 bases between them. CDR3 length: 15 residues. In DNA form, the CDR3 reads TGTGCCAGCAGCTTGAGCTCGGGACAAAATCCTGAAGCTTTCTTT. This gives the protein CASSLSSGQNPEAFF.

The genes are TRBV4-1 and TRBJ1-5; D gene uncertain. Per the germline V gene, CDR1 is MGHRA and CDR2 is YSYEKL. This CDR3 has 16 residues. The V and J ends lost 0 bases and 9 bases respectively, with 18 bases between them. In DNA form, the CDR3 reads TGCGCCAGCAGCCAAGAAATGGGCCAAGACGTAAGGCCCCAGCATTTT. Protein: CASSQEMGQDVRPQHF.

V gene TRBV11-3 combines with J gene TRBJ2-1; possible D gene TRBD1, 5 bases. The V gene's germline CDR1 is SGHNT and CDR2 YENEEA. Trimming removed 4 bases from V and 7 bases from J, with 14 bases in between. This CDR3 contains 14 residues. The CDR3 spells CASSSGFSLNEQFF. CDR3 nucleotide sequence: TGTGCCAGCAGCTCAGGGTTTTCTTTGAATGAGCAGTTCTTC.

CDR3 protein: CASSQEDFSGNTIYF. As DNA, the CDR3 is TGTGCCAGCAGCCAAGAGGATTTCTCTGGAAACACCATATATTTT. The rearrangement links TRBV3-1 to TRBJ1-3; D not certain. Germline V lookup: CDR1 LGHDT, CDR2 YNNKEL (reference sequence). Trimming took 0 bases from V and 0 from J, leaving 6 bases between them. The CDR3 is 15 residues long.

There are many counts of this clonotype. The V and J genes are TRBV6-1 and TRBJ2-5, with TRBD1 matching 9 bases. The CDR3 runs 14 residues. CDR1 and CDR2 (germline): MNHNS, SASEGT. Trimming at V came to 5 bases and at J to 4 bases, leaving 5 bases not matched to a gene. The CDR3 loop is CASSSKDRGETQYF. The CDR3 DNA sequence: TGTGCCAGCAGTTCAAAGGACAGGGGAGAGACCCAGTACTTC.

The rearrangement links TRBV7-6 to TRBJ2-1; D uncertain. CDR3 length: 14 residues. The germline gives CDR1 SGHVS, CDR2 FNYEAQ. V was cut by 1 base and J by 6 bases, with 10 bases left in between. The CDR3 bases are TGTGCCAGCAGCTTAGGGGGATGGGTCAATGAGCAGTTCTTC. Translated: CASSLGGWVNEQFF.

This clonotype was counted at least ten times. The rearrangement joins TRBV5-1 to TRBJ1-3; D ambiguous. Germline V gives CDR1 SGHRS, CDR2 YFSETQ. The CDR3 consists of 12 residues. Trimming took 5 bases from V and 4 from J, leaving 7 bases between them. CDR3 in DNA: TGCGCCAGCAGAGGGAACGGAAACACCATATATTTT. This codes for CASRGNGNTIYF.

This chain links TRBV12-3 or TRBV12-4 with TRBJ1-1; D is unclear. The germline V and J ends were trimmed by 2 bases and 1 base, with 11 bases remaining between them. The CDR3 is made up of 15 amino acids. The CDR3 DNA sequence: TGTGCCAGCAGTTTAAGCTGGGGAGGGAACACTGAAGCTTTCTTT. This gives the protein CASSLSWGGNTEAFF.

The chain carries TRBV20-1 and TRBJ1-2; 7 nucleotides line up with TRBD1. V shed 6 bases, J shed 8 bases, and the junction held 9 bases outside the gene matches. CDR3 length: 12 residues. Germline lookup yields CDR1 DFQATT and CDR2 SNEGSKA (reference sequence). CDR3 protein: CSAEQGRGGYTF. The CDR3 DNA follows: TGCAGTGCGGAACAGGGGAGGGGAGGCTACACCTTC.

The chain couples TRBV10-3 to TRBJ1-2, with 11 bases that match TRBD1. This CDR3 contains 17 residues. From germline, CDR1 is ENHRY and CDR2 SYGVKD. Unmatched junction bases numbered 12, after V lost 3 bases and J lost 6 bases. Here the CDR3 reads CAISDGTGGGGLDGYTF. CDR3 in DNA: TGTGCCATCAGTGATGGGACAGGGGGTGGAGGGCTCGATGGCTACACCTTC.

This chain uses TRBV6-8 with TRBJ2-2, with TRBD1 as a possible D gene (6 bases). Germline CDR1 and CDR2: MNHGY and SAAAGT. The CDR3 has 17 residues. V was pared by 3 bases and J by 3 bases, with 17 bases between. The CDR3 DNA sequence: TGTGCCAGCAGTTATGATCTTGGTACAGGGTACACCGGGGAGCTGTTTTTT. It is translated as CASSYDLGTGYTGELFF.

This clonotype was detected a few times. The chain has TRBV5-6 and TRBJ2-3, with D unclear. The CDR3 has 14 amino acids. Looked up from germline, CDR1 is SGHDT and CDR2 is YYEEEE. The ends were cut back, 4 bases at V and 2 bases at J, with 11 bases in the middle. This CDR3 is CASSPKRFTDTQYF. CDR3 in DNA: TGTGCCAGCAGCCCCAAACGGTTCACAGATACGCAGTATTTT.

This clonotype was seen a handful of times. The genes are TRBV18 and TRBJ1-5, with D unresolved. Trimming stripped 3 bases from V and 3 bases from J, with 12 bases between. CDR1 and CDR2 (germline): KGHSH, LQKENI. The CDR3 has 15 amino acids. CDR3 amino acids: CASSPETSLNQPQHF. CDR3 DNA sequence: TGTGCCAGCTCACCGGAGACAAGCCTCAATCAGCCCCAGCATTTT.

The sample holds a few counts of this clonotype. J is TRBJ1-5 and V is TRBV2, with a weak D call TRBD1 (6 bases). The V end lost 3 bases, the J end lost 7 bases, and 13 bases lay between the germline ends. CDR3 length equals 14 residues. Germline V gene lookup returns CDR1 SNHLY and CDR2 FYNNEI. The CDR3 loop is CASSDKGEGQPQHF. The CDR3 DNA is TGTGCCAGCAGTGATAAGGGGGAGGGGCAGCCCCAGCATTTT.

This clonotype showed up many times. The chain recombines TRBV7-6 with TRBJ1-1, with D tentatively TRBD1 (6 bases). Trimming removed 5 bases at V and 1 base at J, with 11 bases between. CDR1 is SGHVS, CDR2 FNYEAQ, per germline. The CDR3 totals 14 residues. Here the CDR3 reads CASSQGGPNTEAFF. DNA of the CDR3: TGTGCCAGCAGCCAAGGGGGTCCGAACACTGAAGCTTTCTTT.